This entry lists 5 T cell receptor beta chains sequenced from one sample in a study of neoadjuvant anti-PD-1 for oral cavity cancer. TCRdb's table, derived via immunoSEQ multiplex PCR, lists solely in-frame clones and lacks some. Of about 42,000 clones in the sample, about 77% were seen once. Time point here: after neoadjuvant nivolumab, at surgical resection. Material: PBMCs, obtained after nivolumab (anti-PD-1) treatment. All receptors come from a person between 40 and 80 years old with oral cavity squamous cell carcinoma.

J is TRBJ2-2 and V is TRBV7-7; D is ambiguous. Trimming cost V 5 bases and J 7 bases, with 11 bases left between them. Germline V gives CDR1 SSHAT, CDR2 FNYEAQ (reference sequence). CDR3 size: 13 residues. Here the CDR3 reads CASSPSVGGELFF. CDR3 in DNA: TGTGCCAGCAGCCCTTCGGTAGGCGGGGAGCTGTTTTTT.

This chain joins TRBV4-1 and TRBJ1-2, with 7 bases lining up with TRBD1. The CDR3 has 16 amino acids. The junction had 14 bases not matched to a gene; V was cut back by 6 bases and J by 4 bases. The germline gives CDR1 MGHRA, CDR2 YSYEKL. The CDR3 nucleotides are TGCGCCAGCAGTCGAGACCCGGGACAGCGAAGCTATGGCTACACCTTC. Amino acid sequence: CASSRDPGQRSYGYTF.

This chain joins TRBV5-5 and TRBJ2-1; possibly TRBD1 or TRBD2 for D (5 bases each). This CDR3 comprises 16 residues. Germline CDR1 reads SGHKS; CDR2 reads YYEKEE (reference sequence). V lost 3 bases and J lost 8, with 21 bases in between. The CDR3 region has the DNA TGTGCCAGCAGCTCCCTGCAGGCATGGGGGAACCATGAGCAGTTCTTC. Translation: CASSSLQAWGNHEQFF.

V is TRBV7-6 and J is TRBJ1-1, with D perhaps TRBD1 (5 bases). The germline CDR1 and CDR2 sequences are SGHVS and FNYEAQ. The CDR3 is 15 residues long. Trimming removed 1 base at V and 4 bases at J, with 13 bases between. CDR3 DNA: TGTGCCAGCAGCTTAGAGTTCGGGGGAGCCACTGAAGCTTTCTTT. It translates to CASSLEFGGATEAFF.

The CDR3: CASSGDIGANYGYTF. As DNA, the CDR3 is TGTGCCAGCAGCGGAGACATTGGAGCTAACTATGGCTACACCTTC. The gene calls are TRBV9 and TRBJ1-2; D is uncertain. Trimming cost V 3 bases and J 0 bases, with 12 bases left between them. CDR3 length: 15 residues. Germline V gene lookup returns CDR1 SGDLS and CDR2 YYNGEE.